Listed below are T cell receptor beta chains from one sample, sequenced in a study of shared T cell receptors in the human thymus. Clones were sequenced by immunoSEQ multiplex PCR, and TCRdb holds only the in-frame ones, with some missing. The sample gives 700,000 or so clones, roughly 88% of which show up once; over 0.008% is in the top ten. This same sample was also taken into another study, of human thymus T cells.

The sequenced sample was thymocytes. Every receptor here comes from a girl under three years old with a congenital heart defect. Both conserved end residues are part of each CDR3. Fields, in order: D gene, V gene, clone size, J gene, CDR3 DNA, CDR3 protein. The D gene is left open where the match is weak. Only some rows state a clone size, as once, few, many or a class for expanded clones.

.	TRBV5-8	.	TRBJ1-6	TGTGCCAGCAGCATGGGGGCGGGGGCCGAGGATTCGACACCCCTCCACTTT	CASSMGAGAEDSTPLHF
.	TRBV10-3	.	TRBJ1-3	TGTGCCACCGCAGGGACTGGAAACACCATATATTTT	CATAGTGNTIYF
.	TRBV30	.	TRBJ2-2	TGTGCCTGGAGTGTACGGAGCGGGAACACCGGGGAGCTGTTTTTT	CAWSVRSGNTGELFF
.	TRBV19	.	TRBJ1-1	TGTGCCAGTAGTATTTCGGGACAGAACACTGAAGCTTTCTTT	CASSISGQNTEAFF
.	TRBV7-9	.	TRBJ1-4	TGTGCCAGCAGGGCCGGCAGCAGGGTAACTAATGAAAAACTGTTTTTT	CASRAGSRVTNEKLFF
.	TRBV28	.	TRBJ1-5	TGTGCCAGCAGTTTATGGTTTGCGGCAGGGATGGAGCCCCAGCATTTT	CASSLWFAAGMEPQHF
.	TRBV30	.	TRBJ2-1	TGTGCCTGGCGGGGGGCTAATGAGCAGTTCTTC	CAWRGANEQFF
TRBD1	TRBV18	few	TRBJ2-3	TGTGCCAGCTCACCATCTTTGCAGCACAGGACAGGGGAGGCAGATACGCAGTATTTT	CASSPSLQHRTGEADTQYF
TRBD1	TRBV5-1	.	TRBJ1-1	TGCGCCAGCAGCTTGGCCGGGACAGACCTATCCCAAGCTTTCTTT	CASSLAGTDLSQAFF
TRBD2	TRBV6-1	.	TRBJ2-5	TGTGCCAGCAGTGGCCGCCTAGCGGGGGGGGAGACCCAGTACTTC	CASSGRLAGGETQYF
.	TRBV7-2	.	TRBJ2-4	TGTGCCAGCAGCTTAGCGAGGCCAAGCGGGGACAAGCCGGAGGCCAAAAACATTCAGTACTTC	CASSLARPSGDKPEAKNIQYF
.	TRBV12-2	.	TRBJ2-2	TGTGCAAGTCGCTTAACGGACCTAGACAGAAACACCGGGGAGCTGTTTTTT	CASRLTDLDRNTGELFF
TRBD2	TRBV25-1	.	TRBJ2-3	TGTGCCAGCGGCTTAGCGGGGGCTTCCACAGATACGCAGTATTTT	CASGLAGASTDTQYF
.	TRBV5-1	few	TRBJ2-6	TGCGCCAGCAGCTTGGACTGCAGGGGCTCTGGGGCCAACGTCCTGACTTTC	CASSLDCRGSGANVLTF
.	TRBV5-6	few	TRBJ1-2	TGTGCCAGCAGCTTGAGAGGCTACTATGGCTACACCTTC	CASSLRGYYGYTF
.	TRBV5-1	.	TRBJ1-2	TGCGCCAGCAGCTCTGATATCCGCAGGGCCGAGTTTCATGGCTACACCTTC	CASSSDIRRAEFHGYTF
.	TRBV10-2	.	TRBJ2-5	TGCGCCAGCAGTGATGTGGGGGGAATGGGAGAGACCCAGTACTTC	CASSDVGGMGETQYF
TRBD1	TRBV10-3	.	TRBJ2-7	TGTGCCATCAGTCTGACAGGGACCTTGGGCTCCTACGAGCAGTACTTC	CAISLTGTLGSYEQYF
.	TRBV6-1	few	TRBJ2-2	TGTGCCACCCTAAACCCGAACACCGGGGAGCTGTTTTTT	CATLNPNTGELFF
.	TRBV28	.	TRBJ2-1	TGTGCCAGCAGTTTATGGCGTTACTACAATGAGCAGTTCTTC	CASSLWRYYNEQFF
TRBD2	TRBV9	.	TRBJ2-3	TGTGCCAGCAGCGTAGACTGGGAGCGGGGGACACCAGATACGCAGTATTTT	CASSVDWERGTPDTQYF
TRBD1	TRBV5-1	.	TRBJ2-1	TGCGCCAGCAGCAAAGGACAGGGATCAAAGAATGAGCAGTTCTTC	CASSKGQGSKNEQFF
.	TRBV6-6	few	TRBJ2-7	TGTGCCAGCAGTCCCCTCGGCAGGGCCCACGAGCAGTACTTC	CASSPLGRAHEQYF
TRBD1	TRBV6-1	.	TRBJ1-5	TGTGCCAGCGGGGGCCGGGACAGGGACAATCAGCCCCAGCATTTT	CASGGRDRDNQPQHF
TRBD1	TRBV7-6	once	TRBJ2-4	TGTGCCAGCAGCGCCCGGACAGGGGATGGGGACATTCAGTACTTC	CASSARTGDGDIQYF
.	TRBV28	.	TRBJ1-2	TGTGCCAGCAGTCCACCAGGGAGGTACGACTATGGCTACACCTTC	CASSPPGRYDYGYTF
TRBD1	TRBV19	.	TRBJ1-2	TGTGCCAGTAAGGGGACAGGGATGTTTCTCTATGGCTACACCTTC	CASKGTGMFLYGYTF
TRBD1	TRBV18	.	TRBJ1-2	TGTGCCAGCTCACCACCCAGGGGGCTCCGTCATGGCTACACCTTC	CASSPPRGLRHGYTF
TRBD1	TRBV12-5	.	TRBJ2-7	TGTGCTAGTGGGCAGGACAGGGGCTCCTACGAGCAGTACTTC	CASGQDRGSYEQYF
.	TRBV6-5	.	TRBJ2-6	TGTGCCAGCAGTTACTCGAGGGTCTCTGGGGCCAACGTCCTGACTTTC	CASSYSRVSGANVLTF
TRBD1	TRBV14	.	TRBJ1-3	TGTGCCAGCAGCAAACAGGGGAACTATGCTGGAAACACCATATATTTT	CASSKQGNYAGNTIYF
.	TRBV29-1	.	TRBJ1-2	TGCAGCGCAGGGAGCAGGGGCTATGGCTACACCTTC	CSAGSRGYGYTF
.	TRBV29-1	.	TRBJ1-2	TGCAGCGTTGTGATGGGGGGGGATAGCTATGGCTACACCTTC	CSVVMGGDSYGYTF
.	TRBV6-1	.	TRBJ1-1	TGTGCCAGCAGTAAGTCTAAATACAGGGAATCGATGAGGTTCTTT	CASSKSKYRESMRFF
TRBD1	TRBV2	.	TRBJ2-5	TGTGCCAGCAGCCCTCGAAAAGGGGGCTCTAACTTGGGAGAGACCCAGTACTTC	CASSPRKGGSNLGETQYF
TRBD1	TRBV2	.	TRBJ1-2	TGTGCCAGCAGTGACGGTCCAGGGGGCGAGTCTAACTATGGCTACACCTTC	CASSDGPGGESNYGYTF
.	TRBV28	few	TRBJ1-1	TGTGCCAGCACCAAACCCACCGGGCTCGGGGCTGAAGCTTTCTTT	CASTKPTGLGAEAFF
TRBD1	TRBV15	.	TRBJ1-1	TGTGCCACCAGCCGGGGACAGACGATGAACACTGAAGCTTTCTTT	CATSRGQTMNTEAFF
TRBD2	TRBV12-5	.	TRBJ2-1	TGTGCTAGTGGTTCCCCCTCGCGGGGGGGCGTCGAGCAGTTCTTC	CASGSPSRGGVEQFF
TRBD1	TRBV2	.	TRBJ2-6	TGTGCCAGCCACGGACAGGGTGTGTGGGGGGCCAACGTCCTGACTTTC	CASHGQGVWGANVLTF
.	TRBV11-2	.	TRBJ1-1	TGTGCCAGCAGCCCCCGGGGGACGCAGGGTGCCACTGAAGCTTTCTTT	CASSPRGTQGATEAFF
.	TRBV7-8	once	TRBJ2-7	TGTGCCAGCAGCTTAGGGTGGGGGGGCAGCTACGAGCAGTACTTC	CASSLGWGGSYEQYF
.	TRBV4-3	.	TRBJ2-2	TGCGCCAGCAGCCCTAACCTGTCCGGGAACACCGGGGAGCTGTTTTTT	CASSPNLSGNTGELFF
.	TRBV14	.	TRBJ1-1	TGTGCCAGCAGCCAAGGGACATCGGTTGAAGCTTTCTTT	CASSQGTSVEAFF
TRBD1	TRBV7-9	.	TRBJ2-1	TGTGCCAGCAGCTTAGCGGTCGGGACAGATTCCTACAATGAGCAGTTCTTC	CASSLAVGTDSYNEQFF
TRBD2	TRBV9	once	TRBJ2-4	TGTGCCAGCAGCGGGGGACTAGCTTTAGCCAAAAACATTCAGTACTTC	CASSGGLALAKNIQYF
.	TRBV10-3	.	TRBJ1-2	TGTGCCATCAGTGACCTTCAGGACCTTTGGGGGGATGGCTACACCTTC	CAISDLQDLWGDGYTF
TRBD1	TRBV25-1	.	TRBJ2-1	TGTGCCAGCCTGCACCGGGACAGGACAATAAATGAGCAGTTCTTC	CASLHRDRTINEQFF
.	TRBV7-9	.	TRBJ2-6	TGTGCCAGCCGATTTGGGCAGGACTACTCTGGGGCCAACGTCCTGACTTTC	CASRFGQDYSGANVLTF
TRBD1	TRBV18	.	TRBJ1-6	TGTGCCAGCTCATTCAGGGGGAATTCACCCCTCCACTTT	CASSFRGNSPLHF
TRBD1	TRBV7-2	few	TRBJ1-4	TGTGCCAGCAGCTTATGGCAGGGGGAACACGAAAATGAAAAACTGTTTTTT	CASSLWQGEHENEKLFF
.	TRBV11-2	once	TRBJ2-7	TGTGCCAGCAGCGTGGGGACTCCAAGCTCCTACGAGCAGTACTTC	CASSVGTPSSYEQYF
.	TRBV27	.	TRBJ2-7	TGTGCCAGCAGTTTCCGGAGGCAGATGGGCTTC	CASSFRRQMGF
.	TRBV5-8	.	TRBJ2-7	TGTGCCAGCAGCAGATCCGCCTGGAGGGACGAGCAGTACTTC	CASSRSAWRDEQYF
TRBD2	TRBV10-3	.	TRBJ2-3	TGTGCCATCAGTGCACCAGCGAGCGGGGGATCTCAAGATACGCAGTATTTT	CAISAPASGGSQDTQYF